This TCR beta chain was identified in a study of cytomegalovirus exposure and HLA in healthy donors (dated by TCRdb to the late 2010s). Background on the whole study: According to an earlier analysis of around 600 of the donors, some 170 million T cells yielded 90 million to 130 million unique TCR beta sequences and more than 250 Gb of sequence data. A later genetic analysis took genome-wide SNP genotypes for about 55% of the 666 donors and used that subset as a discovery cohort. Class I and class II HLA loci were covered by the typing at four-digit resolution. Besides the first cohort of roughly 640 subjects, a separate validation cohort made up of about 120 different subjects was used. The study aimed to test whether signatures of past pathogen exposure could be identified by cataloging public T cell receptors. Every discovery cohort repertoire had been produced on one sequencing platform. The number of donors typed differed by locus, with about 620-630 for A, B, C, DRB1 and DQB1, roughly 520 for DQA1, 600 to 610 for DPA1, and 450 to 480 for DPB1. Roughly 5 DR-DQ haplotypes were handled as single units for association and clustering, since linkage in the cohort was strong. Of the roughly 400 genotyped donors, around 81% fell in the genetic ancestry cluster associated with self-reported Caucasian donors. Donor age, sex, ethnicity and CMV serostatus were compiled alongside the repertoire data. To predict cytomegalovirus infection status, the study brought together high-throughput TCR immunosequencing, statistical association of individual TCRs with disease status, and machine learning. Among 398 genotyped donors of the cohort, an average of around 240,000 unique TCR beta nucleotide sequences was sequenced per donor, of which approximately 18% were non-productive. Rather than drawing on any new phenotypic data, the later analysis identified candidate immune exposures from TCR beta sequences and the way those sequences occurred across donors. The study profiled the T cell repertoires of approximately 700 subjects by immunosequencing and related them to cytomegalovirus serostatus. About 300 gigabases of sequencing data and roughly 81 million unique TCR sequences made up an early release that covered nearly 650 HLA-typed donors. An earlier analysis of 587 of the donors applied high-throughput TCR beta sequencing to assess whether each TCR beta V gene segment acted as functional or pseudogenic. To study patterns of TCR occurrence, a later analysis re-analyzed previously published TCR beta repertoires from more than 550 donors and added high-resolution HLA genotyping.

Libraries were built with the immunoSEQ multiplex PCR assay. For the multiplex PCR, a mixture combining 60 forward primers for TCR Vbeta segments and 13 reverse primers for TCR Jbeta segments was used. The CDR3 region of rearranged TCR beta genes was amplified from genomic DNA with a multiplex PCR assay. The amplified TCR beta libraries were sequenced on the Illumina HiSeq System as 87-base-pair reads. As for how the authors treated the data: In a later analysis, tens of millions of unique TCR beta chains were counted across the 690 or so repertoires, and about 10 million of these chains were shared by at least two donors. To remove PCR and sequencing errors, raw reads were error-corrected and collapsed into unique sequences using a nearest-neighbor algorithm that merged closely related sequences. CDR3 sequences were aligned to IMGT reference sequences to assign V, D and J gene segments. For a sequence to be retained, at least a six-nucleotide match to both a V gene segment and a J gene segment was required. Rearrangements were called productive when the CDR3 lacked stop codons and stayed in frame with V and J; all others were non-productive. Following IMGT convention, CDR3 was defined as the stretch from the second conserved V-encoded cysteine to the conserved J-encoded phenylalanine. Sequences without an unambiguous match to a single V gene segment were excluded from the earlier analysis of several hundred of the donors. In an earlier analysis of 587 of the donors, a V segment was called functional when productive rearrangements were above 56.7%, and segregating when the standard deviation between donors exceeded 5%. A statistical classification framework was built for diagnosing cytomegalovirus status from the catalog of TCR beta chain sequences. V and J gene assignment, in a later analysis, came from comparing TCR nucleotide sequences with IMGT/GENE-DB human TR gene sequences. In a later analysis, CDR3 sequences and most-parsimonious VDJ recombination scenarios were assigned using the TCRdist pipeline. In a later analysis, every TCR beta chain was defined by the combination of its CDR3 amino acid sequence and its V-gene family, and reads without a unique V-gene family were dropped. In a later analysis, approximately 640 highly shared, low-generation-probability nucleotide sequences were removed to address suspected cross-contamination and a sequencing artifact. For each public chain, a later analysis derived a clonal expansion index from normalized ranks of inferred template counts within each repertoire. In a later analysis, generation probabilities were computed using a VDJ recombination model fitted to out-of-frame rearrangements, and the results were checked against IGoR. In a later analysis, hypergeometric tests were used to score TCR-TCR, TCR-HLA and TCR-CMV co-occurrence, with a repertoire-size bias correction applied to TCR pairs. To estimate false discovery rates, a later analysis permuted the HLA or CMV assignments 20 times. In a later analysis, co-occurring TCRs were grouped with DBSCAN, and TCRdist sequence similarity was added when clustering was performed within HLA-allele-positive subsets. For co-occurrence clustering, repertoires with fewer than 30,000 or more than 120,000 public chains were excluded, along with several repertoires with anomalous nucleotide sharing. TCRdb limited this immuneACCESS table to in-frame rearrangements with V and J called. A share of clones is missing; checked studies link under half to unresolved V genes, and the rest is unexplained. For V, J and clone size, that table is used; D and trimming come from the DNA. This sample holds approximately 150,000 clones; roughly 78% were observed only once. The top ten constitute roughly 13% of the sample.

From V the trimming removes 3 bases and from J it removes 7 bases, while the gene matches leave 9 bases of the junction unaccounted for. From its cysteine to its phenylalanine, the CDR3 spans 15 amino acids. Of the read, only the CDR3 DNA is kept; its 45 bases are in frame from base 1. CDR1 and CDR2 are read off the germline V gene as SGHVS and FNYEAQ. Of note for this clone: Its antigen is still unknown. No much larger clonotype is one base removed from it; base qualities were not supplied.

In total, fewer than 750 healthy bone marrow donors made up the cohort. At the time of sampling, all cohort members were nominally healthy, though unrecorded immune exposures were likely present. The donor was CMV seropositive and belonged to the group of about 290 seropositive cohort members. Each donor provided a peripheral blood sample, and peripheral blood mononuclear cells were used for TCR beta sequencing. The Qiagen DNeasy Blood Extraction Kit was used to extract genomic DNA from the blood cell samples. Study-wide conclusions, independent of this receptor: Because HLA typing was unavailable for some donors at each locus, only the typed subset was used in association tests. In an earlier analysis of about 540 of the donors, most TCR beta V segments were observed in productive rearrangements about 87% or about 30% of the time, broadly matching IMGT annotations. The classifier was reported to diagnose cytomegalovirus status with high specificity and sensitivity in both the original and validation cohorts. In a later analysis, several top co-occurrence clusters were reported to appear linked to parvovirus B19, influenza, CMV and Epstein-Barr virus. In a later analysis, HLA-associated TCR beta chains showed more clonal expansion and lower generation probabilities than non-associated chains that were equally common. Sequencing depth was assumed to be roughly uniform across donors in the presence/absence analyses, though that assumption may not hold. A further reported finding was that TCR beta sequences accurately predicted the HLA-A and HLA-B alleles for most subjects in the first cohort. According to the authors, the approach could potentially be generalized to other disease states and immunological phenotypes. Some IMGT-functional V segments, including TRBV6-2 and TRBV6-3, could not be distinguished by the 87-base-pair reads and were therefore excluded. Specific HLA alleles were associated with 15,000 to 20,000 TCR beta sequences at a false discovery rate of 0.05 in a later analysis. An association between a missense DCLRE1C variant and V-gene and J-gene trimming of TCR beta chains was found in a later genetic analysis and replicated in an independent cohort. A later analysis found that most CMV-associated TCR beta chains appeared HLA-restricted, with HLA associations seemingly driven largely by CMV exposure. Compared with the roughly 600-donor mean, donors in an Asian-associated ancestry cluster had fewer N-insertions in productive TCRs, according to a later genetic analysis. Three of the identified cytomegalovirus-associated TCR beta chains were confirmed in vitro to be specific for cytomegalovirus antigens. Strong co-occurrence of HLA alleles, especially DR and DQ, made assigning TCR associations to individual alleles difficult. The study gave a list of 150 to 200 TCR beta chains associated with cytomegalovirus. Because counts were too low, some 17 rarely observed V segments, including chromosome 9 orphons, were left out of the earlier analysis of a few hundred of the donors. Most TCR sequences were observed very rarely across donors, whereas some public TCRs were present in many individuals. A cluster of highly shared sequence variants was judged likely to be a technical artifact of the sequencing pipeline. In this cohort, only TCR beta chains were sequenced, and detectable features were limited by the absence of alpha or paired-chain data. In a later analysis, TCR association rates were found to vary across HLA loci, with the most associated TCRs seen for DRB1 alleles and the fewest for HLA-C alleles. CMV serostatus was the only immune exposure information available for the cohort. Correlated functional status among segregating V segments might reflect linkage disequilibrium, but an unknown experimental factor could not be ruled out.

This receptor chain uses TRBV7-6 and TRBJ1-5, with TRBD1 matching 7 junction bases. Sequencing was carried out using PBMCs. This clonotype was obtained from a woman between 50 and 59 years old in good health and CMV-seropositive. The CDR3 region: CASSLDTGAGQPQHF. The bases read TGTGCCAGCAGCTTGGATACAGGGGCAGGGCAGCCCCAGCATTTT.